This section outlines one TCR beta chain sequence together with its context. The antigen is not known. This entry belongs to a study of radiotherapy plus CTLA-4 blockade in lung cancer. Study background: Overall, 15% to 20% of patients showed an objective response, while over 25% attained disease control.

The V gene end was trimmed by 1 base and the J gene end by 1 base; junction bases not matched to a gene: 6. The CDR3 totals 16 residues. Germline loops: CDR1 SEHNR, CDR2 FQNEAQ (reference sequence). Ipilimumab CTLA-4 blockade and focal radiation were given to patients with chemo-refractory metastatic non-small-cell lung cancer. TCRdb's table, derived via immunoSEQ multiplex PCR, lists solely in-frame clones and lacks some. The table has roughly 68,000 clones, around 73% seen once. Study outcomes and limitations: The best prediction of response reportedly came from early blood T cell clone dynamics, with interferon-beta. TCR clones originating in tumors grew in number in blood after radiotherapy plus ipilimumab.

V usage is TRBV7-9 and J usage is TRBJ2-5; 7 bases are shared with TRBD1. Sequenced here: peripheral blood, sampled from a patient treated with radiotherapy plus ipilimumab. The sequence was obtained from a human donor with non-small cell lung cancer who had a complete response to radiotherapy plus ipilimumab. The CDR3 spells CASSLVGDSVQETQYF. The CDR3 nucleotides read TGTGCCAGCAGCTTAGTAGGGGACAGCGTCCAAGAGACCCAGTACTTC.